Below, one TCR beta chain is given with its context. The antigen is unknown. TCRdb called the reads again in MiXCR, with one record for every CDR3 protein. Of more than 85,000 distinct CDR3 sequences in the sample, about 15% were seen once. This entry is derived from a study of T cell repertoires in cytomegalovirus infection. Study details: Signatures in public TCR beta sequences pointed to both CMV infection and matching HLA type.

The CDR3 has 15 amino acids. Trimming took 0 bases from V and 8 from J, leaving 16 bases between them. The germline V gene encodes CDR1 LGHNA and CDR2 YSLEER. Findings and limits, study-wide: Totalled public TCR beta family frequency picked out people who carried CMV plus the relevant HLA. CMV-specific TCR beta clonotypes restricted by HLA-C were the ones dominating the ex vivo response.

The V call is TRBV4-3, the J call TRBJ2-5, with D perhaps TRBD2 (6 bases). The TCR comes from a human donor in good health (CMV status not recorded). Some clones in this sample may be carry-over from other donors' samples. Sequenced: PBMCs. The CDR3 sequence: CASSQEPGLLDTQYF. DNA for the CDR3: TGCGCCAGCAGCCAAGAACCGGGACTCCTCGACACCCAGTACTTC.